One TCR beta chain is described in this entry. The clone's antigen remains unknown. There are no base qualities to consult, and no much larger clone falls within one base. The data stem from a study of blood T cell repertoires in COVID-19 (dated by TCRdb to the early 2020s). Broadly, across the study: Samples from collaborators originated in the United States, Italy and Spain and spanned both the acute and convalescent phases of COVID-19. The prospective study material was composed of cDNA or gDNA derived from T cells, B-cell-depleted T cells, or PBMCs. The dataset comprised deeply sampled blood TCRbeta repertoires from subjects exposed to, actively infected with, or recovered from COVID-19. The repertoires were made available in a free public database intended to serve as a resource for research on the immune response to SARS-CoV-2. Samples came from the ongoing ImmuneRACE study (first 160 participants) plus 1,254 subjects from 6 global collaborators. A de-identified subject ID, COVID-19 status, age in years and sex were almost always included in the sample metadata. Where available, HLA class I and class II types were taken from metadata supplied by the sample provider and were not determined by assay-based typing. Overall study outcomes, separate from this receptor: The amount of clinical and demographic metadata varied by source and participant and was provided uncurated.

The CDR3 holds 22 amino acids from the cysteine to the phenylalanine. The kept DNA is CDR3 alone, 66 bases in frame from the first base. As encoded in the germline V gene, CDR1 is LGHNT while CDR2 is FRNRAP. The germline V and J ends show losses of 1 base and 0 bases respectively, and no gene match explains 19 bases of the junction. Participants in the prospective study were enrolled through a virtual design, were aged about 18 to 90 years, and lived in roughly 25 United States geographic areas. In the prospective study, participants were assigned to cohorts based on the clinical history participants reported in a screening survey and a study questionnaire. For ImmuneRACE Cohort 3, a participant was defined as recovered based on two consecutive negative NP/OP PCR tests, clearance by a healthcare professional, or resolution of symptoms. In the prospective study, mobile phlebotomists collected whole blood, serum and a nasopharyngeal or oropharyngeal swab from each participant. Participants in the prospective study had the option to provide additional blood draws and questionnaires over an approximately 2-month period. Prospective study blood samples were shipped either frozen or at room temperature before DNA extraction.

TCRbeta CDR3 regions were amplified from genomic DNA using the immunoSEQ Assay, a bias-controlled multiplex PCR. The original pipeline was this. The number of nucleated cells in each sample was estimated by amplification of reference gene primers within the assay. To quantify the absolute abundance of each unique TCRbeta CDR3 rearrangement, sequence reads were collapsed and filtered. For each sample, productive Simpson clonality was calculated by taking the square root of Simpson's diversity index across productive rearrangements. The table comes from immuneACCESS by way of TCRdb, which keeps in-frame sequences with V and J called. Part of the clones is missing from these tables; in studies checked, under half for an unresolved V gene and the rest for unknown reasons. The V and J calls and clone size are taken from that table; D and trimming were inferred from the DNA. Recorded for this sample are 150,000 or so clones; 84% of them occurred a single time. The ten largest clones take up roughly 8% of the sample.

The sequence was collected from a woman in her forties or fifties who had recovered from COVID-19. Sequenced: PBMCs or T cells enriched from blood (not recorded which). The chain is encoded by TRBV12-5 joined to TRBJ1-5; 9 bases in between match TRBD1. The DNA reads TGTGCTAGTGGTTTGGCCTGGAGCGGGTCACAGGGGGCACGGCTTAGCAATCAGCCCCAGCATTTT. Translated, this gives CASGLAWSGSQGARLSNQPQHF. The CDR3, completed at both ends by the reference TRBV12-5 and TRBJ1-5 genes, gives the full variable domain DARVTQTPRHKVTEMGQEVTMRCQPILGHNTVFWYRQTMMQGLELLAYFRNRAPLDDSGMPKDRFSAEMPDATLATLKIQPSEPRDSAVYFCASGLAWSGSQGARLSNQPQHFGDGTRLSIL.